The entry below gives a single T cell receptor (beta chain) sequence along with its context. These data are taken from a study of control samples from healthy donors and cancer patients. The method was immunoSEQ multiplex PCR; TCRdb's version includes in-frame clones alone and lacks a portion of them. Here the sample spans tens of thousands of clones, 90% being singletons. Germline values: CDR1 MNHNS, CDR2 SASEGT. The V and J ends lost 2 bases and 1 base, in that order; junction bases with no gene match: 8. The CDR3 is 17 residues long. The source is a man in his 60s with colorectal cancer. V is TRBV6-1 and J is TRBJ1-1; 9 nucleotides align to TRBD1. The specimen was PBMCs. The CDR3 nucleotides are TGTGCCAGCAGTGAATGGGGACAGGGCTTTGGGAACACTGAAGCTTTCTTT. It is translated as CASSEWGQGFGNTEAFF.